The TCR beta chain described here comes from a study of early T cells in non-severe SARS-CoV-2 infection. At the level of the study: Sequencing used unsorted whole-blood bulk RNA, so chains lack pairing.

J gave up 2 bases and V 7 bases, and 7 bases lay outside the gene matches. The CDR3 is made up of 15 amino acids. Germline CDR1 is SEHNR and CDR2 is FQNEAQ (reference sequence). Researchers tagged individual cDNA molecules with unique molecular identifiers. TCRdb used MiXCR to reprocess the 5' RACE reads, holding one entry per CDR3 protein. This table holds tens of thousands of distinct CDR3 sequences, 10% to 15% found once. In its sample, this clonotype was seen many times. The TCR comes from an adult who was a healthcare worker with PCR-confirmed SARS-CoV-2 infection or an uninfected control (not recorded which). V usage is TRBV7-9 and J usage is TRBJ2-2; TRBD1 agrees at 7 bases. Material: whole blood. The CDR3 nucleotides read TGTGCCAGCAACTACCGGGACAGAAACACCGGGGAGCTGTTTTTT. The encoded protein is CASNYRDRNTGELFF.